This passage covers 3 T cell receptor beta chains from one sample sequenced in a study of T-cell reconstitution after alpha-beta-depleted transplantation in children. The study, taken as a whole, reports: Hyperexpanded clones declined; after one year, newly produced T cells mostly supplied diversity.

For TCRbeta, the library was prepared with unique molecular identifiers. MiXCR was run by TCRdb on the PCR reads, yielding one entry per CDR3 protein. The table has some 300,000 distinct CDR3 sequences, roughly 8.2% seen once; the top ten hold approximately 8.6%. No antigens are known for them. The source material was peripheral blood, sampled 360 days after TCRalphabeta/CD19-depleted stem cell transplant. The receptors were gathered from a female patient aged 2 to 10 who had a stem cell transplant for Fanconi anemia, so the T cells may come from the graft donor.

This clonotype was detected ten times or more. The chain combines TRBV2 with TRBJ2-7; either TRBD1 or TRBD2 may fit D (6 bases each). The CDR3 consists of 15 residues. Germline assignment: CDR1 SNHLY and CDR2 FYNNEI. Trimming left V 0 bases short and J 4 bases short, with 13 bases between. CDR3 sequence reads: CASSEAGGLFYEQYF. The DNA of the CDR3 is TGTGCCAGCAGTGAAGCAGGGGGGCTTTTTTACGAGCAGTACTTC.

Many counts were recorded for this clonotype. CDR3 protein: CASSWGSTQYF. CDR3 coding DNA: TGTGCCAGCAGCTGGGGTAGCACGCAGTATTTT. The chain combines TRBV5-5 with TRBJ2-3; D remains ambiguous. Trimming took 3 bases from V and 9 from J, leaving 8 bases between them. The germline V gene has CDR1 SGHKS and CDR2 YYEKEE (reference sequence). This CDR3 is 11 amino acids long.

In this sample, this clonotype turned up a few times. V gene TRBV7-9 combines with J gene TRBJ2-3, with 8 bases aligning to TRBD2. From germline, CDR1 is SEHNR and CDR2 FQNEAQ (reference sequence). J was trimmed by 6 bases and V by 7 bases; bases with no gene match: 12. This CDR3 is built from 15 residues. The CDR3 sequence is CASTPTVGGRDTQYF. As DNA, the CDR3 is TGTGCCAGCACCCCCACGGTGGGCGGGAGGGATACGCAGTATTTT.